This T cell receptor beta chain was identified during a study of T cells after yellow fever vaccination. Notes on the study in general: Abundant bulk-derived clonotypes could contaminate FACS-sorted repertoires.

The table lists this clonotype with many counts. Its antigen is undetermined. Using its own MiXCR run on the 5' RACE reads, TCRdb lists one record per CDR3 protein. The data show roughly 250,000 distinct CDR3 sequences, 10% to 15% seen once. Germline CDR1 reads DFQATT; CDR2 reads SNEGSKA (reference sequence). The CDR3 has 11 amino acids. V was trimmed by 5 bases and J by 1 base, leaving 5 bases between them. This clonotype originated in a man in his thirties or forties who received the YFV17D yellow fever vaccine. Sequenced here: CD4+ T cells sorted from PBMCs, sampled 45 days after the yellow fever booster vaccination. The chain joins TRBV20-1 to TRBJ1-1; D gene ambiguous. In DNA form, the CDR3 reads TGCAGTGCTTTTAGGAACACTGAAGCTTTCTTT. Its translation: CSAFRNTEAFF.